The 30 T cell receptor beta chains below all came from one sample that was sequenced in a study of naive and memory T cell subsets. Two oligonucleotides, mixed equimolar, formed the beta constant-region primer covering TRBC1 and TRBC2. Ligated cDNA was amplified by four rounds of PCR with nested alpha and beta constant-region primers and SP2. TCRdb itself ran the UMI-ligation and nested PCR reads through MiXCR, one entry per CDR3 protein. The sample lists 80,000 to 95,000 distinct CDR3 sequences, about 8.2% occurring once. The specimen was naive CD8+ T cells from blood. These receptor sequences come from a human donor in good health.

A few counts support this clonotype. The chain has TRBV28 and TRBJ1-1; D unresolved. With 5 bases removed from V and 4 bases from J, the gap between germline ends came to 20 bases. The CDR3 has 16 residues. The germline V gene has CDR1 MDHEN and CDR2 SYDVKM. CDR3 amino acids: CASSPPRWEVVTEAFF. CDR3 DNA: TGTGCCAGCAGTCCTCCCCGGTGGGAGGTCGTCACTGAAGCTTTCTTT. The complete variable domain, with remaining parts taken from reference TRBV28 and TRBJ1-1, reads DVKVTQSSRYLVKRTGEKVFLECVQDMDHENMFWYRQDPGLGLRLIYFSYDVKMKEKGDIPEGYSVSREKKERFSLILESASTNQTSMYLCASSPPRWEVVTEAFFGQGTRLTVV.

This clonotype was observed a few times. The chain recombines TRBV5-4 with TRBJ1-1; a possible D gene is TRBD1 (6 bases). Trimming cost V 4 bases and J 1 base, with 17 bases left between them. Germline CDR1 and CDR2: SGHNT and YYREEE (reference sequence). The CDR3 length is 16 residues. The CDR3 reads CASSGTQPYANTEAFF. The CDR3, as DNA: TGTGCCAGCAGCGGGACACAACCTTACGCGAACACTGAAGCTTTCTTT.

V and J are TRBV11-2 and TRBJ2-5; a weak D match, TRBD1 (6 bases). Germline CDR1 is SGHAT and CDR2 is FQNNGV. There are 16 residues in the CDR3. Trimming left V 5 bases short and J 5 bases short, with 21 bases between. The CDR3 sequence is CASSPPGDTMRETQYF. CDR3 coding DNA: TGTGCCAGCAGCCCACCCGGGGACACGATGCGGGAGACCCAGTACTTC.

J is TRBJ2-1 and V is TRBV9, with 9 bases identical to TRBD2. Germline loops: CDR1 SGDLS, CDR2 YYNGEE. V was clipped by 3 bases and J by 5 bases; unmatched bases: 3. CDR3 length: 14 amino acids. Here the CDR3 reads CASSDSGGNNEQFF. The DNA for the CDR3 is TGTGCCAGCAGCGACAGCGGGGGGAACAATGAGCAGTTCTTC.

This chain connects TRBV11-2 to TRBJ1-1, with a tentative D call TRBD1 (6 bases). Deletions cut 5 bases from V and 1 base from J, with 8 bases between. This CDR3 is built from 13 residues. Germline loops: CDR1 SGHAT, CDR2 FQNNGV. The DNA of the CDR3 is TGTGCCAGCAGCGCGACAGGGAACACTGAAGCTTTCTTT. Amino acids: CASSATGNTEAFF.

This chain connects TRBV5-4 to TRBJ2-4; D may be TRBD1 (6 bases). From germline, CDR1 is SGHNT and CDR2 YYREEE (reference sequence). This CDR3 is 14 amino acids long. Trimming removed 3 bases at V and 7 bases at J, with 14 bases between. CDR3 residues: CASSSPGVGNIQYF. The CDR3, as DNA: TGTGCCAGCAGCTCTCCAGGGGTGGGGAACATTCAGTACTTC.

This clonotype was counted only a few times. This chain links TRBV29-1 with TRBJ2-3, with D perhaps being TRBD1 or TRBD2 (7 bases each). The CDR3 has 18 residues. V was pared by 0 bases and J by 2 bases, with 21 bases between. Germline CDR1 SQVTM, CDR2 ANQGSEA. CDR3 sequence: CSVEDPRRREGATDTQYF. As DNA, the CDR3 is TGCAGCGTTGAAGATCCACGGCGTAGGGAGGGGGCCACAGATACGCAGTATTTT.

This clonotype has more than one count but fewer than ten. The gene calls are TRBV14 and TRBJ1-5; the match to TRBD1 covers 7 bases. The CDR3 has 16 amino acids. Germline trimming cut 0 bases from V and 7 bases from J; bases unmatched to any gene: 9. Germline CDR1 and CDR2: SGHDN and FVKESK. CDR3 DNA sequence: TGTGCCAGCAGCCAAGATACTGGGGACAGAAAACAGCCCCAGCATTTT. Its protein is CASSQDTGDRKQPQHF.

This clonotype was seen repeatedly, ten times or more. The CDR3 nucleotides read TGTGCCAGCAGCGCCCAACCGGGACTAGCGGGAGATGAGCAGTTCTTC. Amino acids: CASSAQPGLAGDEQFF. The V and J genes are TRBV13 and TRBJ2-1, with 14 bases identical to TRBD2. The CDR3 is made up of 16 amino acids. With V trimmed by 5 bases and J by 8 bases, 8 bases remained unmatched. The germline V gene has CDR1 PRHDT and CDR2 FYEKMQ (reference sequence).

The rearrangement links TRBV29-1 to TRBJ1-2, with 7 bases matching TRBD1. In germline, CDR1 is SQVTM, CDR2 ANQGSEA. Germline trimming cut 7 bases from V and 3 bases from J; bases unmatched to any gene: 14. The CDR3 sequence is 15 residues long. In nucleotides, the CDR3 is TGCAGCGCCATCTCGACAGGGCGACTAGACTATGGCTACACCTTC. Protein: CSAISTGRLDYGYTF.

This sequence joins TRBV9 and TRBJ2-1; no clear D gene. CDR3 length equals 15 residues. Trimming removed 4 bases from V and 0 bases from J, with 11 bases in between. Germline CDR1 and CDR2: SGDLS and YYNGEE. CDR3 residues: CASSLPSSSYNEQFF. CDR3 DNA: TGTGCCAGCAGCCTCCCGTCGAGCTCCTACAATGAGCAGTTCTTC. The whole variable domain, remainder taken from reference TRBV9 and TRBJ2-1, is DSGVTQTPKHLITATGQRVTLRCSPRSGDLSVYWYQQSLDQGLQFLIQYYNGEERAKGNILERFSAQQFPDLHSELNLSSLELGDSALYFCASSLPSSSYNEQFFGPGTRLTVL.

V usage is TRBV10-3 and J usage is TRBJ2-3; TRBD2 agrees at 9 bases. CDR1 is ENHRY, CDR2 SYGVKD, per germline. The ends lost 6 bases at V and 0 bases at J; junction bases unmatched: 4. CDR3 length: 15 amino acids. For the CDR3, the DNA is TGTGCCATCAGGATGACTAGCGGAAGCACAGATACGCAGTATTTT. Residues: CAIRMTSGSTDTQYF.

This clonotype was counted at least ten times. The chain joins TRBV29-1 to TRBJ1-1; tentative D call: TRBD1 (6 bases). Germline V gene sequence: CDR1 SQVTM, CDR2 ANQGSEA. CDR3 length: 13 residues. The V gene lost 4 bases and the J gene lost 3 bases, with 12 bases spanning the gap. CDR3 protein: CSVARGGYTEAFF. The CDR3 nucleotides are TGCAGCGTTGCTAGGGGGGGATACACTGAAGCTTTCTTT.

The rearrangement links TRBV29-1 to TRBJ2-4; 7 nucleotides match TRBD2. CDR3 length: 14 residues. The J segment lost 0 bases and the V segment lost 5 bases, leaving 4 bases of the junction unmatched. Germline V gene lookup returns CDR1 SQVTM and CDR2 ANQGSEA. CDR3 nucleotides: TGCAGCGTTTATGGGGGGGTAGCCAAAAACATTCAGTACTTC. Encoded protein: CSVYGGVAKNIQYF. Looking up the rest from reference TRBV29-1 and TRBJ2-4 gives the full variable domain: SAVISQKPSRDICQRGTSLTIQCQVDSQVTMMFWYRQQPGQSLTLIATANQGSEATYESGFVIDKFPISRPNLTFSTLTVSNMSPEDSSIYLCSVYGGVAKNIQYFGAGTRLSVL.

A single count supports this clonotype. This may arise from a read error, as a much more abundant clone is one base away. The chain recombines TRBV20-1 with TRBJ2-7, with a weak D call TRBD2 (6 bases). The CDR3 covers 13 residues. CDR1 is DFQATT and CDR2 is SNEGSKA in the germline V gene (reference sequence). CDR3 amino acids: CSARQRASYDQYF. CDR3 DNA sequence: TGCAGTGCCCGTCAGCGGGCCTCCTACGACCAGTACTTC.

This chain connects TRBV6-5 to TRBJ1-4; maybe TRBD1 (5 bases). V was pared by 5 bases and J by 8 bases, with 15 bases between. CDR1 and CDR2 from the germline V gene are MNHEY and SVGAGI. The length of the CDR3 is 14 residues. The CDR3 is CASSGGTAGEKLFF. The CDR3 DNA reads TGTGCCAGCAGTGGCGGGACGGCTGGGGAAAAACTGTTTTTT.

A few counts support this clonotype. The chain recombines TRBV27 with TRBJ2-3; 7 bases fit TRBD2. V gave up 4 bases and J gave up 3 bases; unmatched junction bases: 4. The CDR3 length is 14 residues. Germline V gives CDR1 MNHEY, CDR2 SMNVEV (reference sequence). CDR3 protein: CASSWASGTDTQYF. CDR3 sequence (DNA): TGTGCCAGCAGTTGGGCTAGCGGAACAGATACGCAGTATTTT.

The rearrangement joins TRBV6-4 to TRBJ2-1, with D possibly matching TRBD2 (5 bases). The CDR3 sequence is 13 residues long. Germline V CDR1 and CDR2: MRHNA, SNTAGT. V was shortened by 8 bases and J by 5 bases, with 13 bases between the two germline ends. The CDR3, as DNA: TGTGCCAGCTCCAAGCGGAGTCACAATGAGCAGTTCTTC. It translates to CASSKRSHNEQFF.

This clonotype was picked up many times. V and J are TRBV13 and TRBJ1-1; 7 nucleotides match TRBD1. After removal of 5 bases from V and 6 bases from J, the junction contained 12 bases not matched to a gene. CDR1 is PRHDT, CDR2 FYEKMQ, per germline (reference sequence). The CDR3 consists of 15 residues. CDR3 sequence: CASSTHTTGRPEAFF. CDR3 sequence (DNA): TGTGCCAGCAGCACCCACACGACAGGGAGGCCTGAAGCTTTCTTT.

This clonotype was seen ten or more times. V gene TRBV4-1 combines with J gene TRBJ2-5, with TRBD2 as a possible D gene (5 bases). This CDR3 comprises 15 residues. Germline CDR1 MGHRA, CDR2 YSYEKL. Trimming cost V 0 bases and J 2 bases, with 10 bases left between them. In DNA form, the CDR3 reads TGCGCCAGCAGCCAAGAATACGGGGATCAAGAGACCCAGTACTTC. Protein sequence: CASSQEYGDQETQYF.

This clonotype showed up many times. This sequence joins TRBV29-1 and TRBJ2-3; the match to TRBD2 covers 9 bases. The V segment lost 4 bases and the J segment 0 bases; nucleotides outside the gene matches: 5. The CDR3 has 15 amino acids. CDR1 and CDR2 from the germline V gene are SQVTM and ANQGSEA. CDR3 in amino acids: CSVGTSGLSTDTQYF. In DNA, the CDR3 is TGCAGCGTTGGAACTAGCGGGCTAAGCACAGATACGCAGTATTTT.

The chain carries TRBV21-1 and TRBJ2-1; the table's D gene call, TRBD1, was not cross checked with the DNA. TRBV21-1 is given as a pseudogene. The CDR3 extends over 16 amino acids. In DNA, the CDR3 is TGTGCCAGCAGCAAGCGGAGGGGATCATTGTTAGTGGAGCAGTTCTTC. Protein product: CASSKRRGSLLVEQFF.

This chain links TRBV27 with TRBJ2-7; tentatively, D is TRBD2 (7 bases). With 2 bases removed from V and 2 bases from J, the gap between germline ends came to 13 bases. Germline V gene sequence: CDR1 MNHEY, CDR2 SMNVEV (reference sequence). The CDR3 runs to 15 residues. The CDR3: CASSLATGRAYEQYF. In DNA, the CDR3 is TGTGCCAGCAGTTTAGCCACAGGGAGGGCCTACGAGCAGTACTTC.

The CDR3 is CASSLGVWTPNTEAFF. Written as DNA, the CDR3 is TGTGCCAGCAGCTTAGGGGTTTGGACACCTAACACTGAAGCTTTCTTT. The genes are TRBV7-8 and TRBJ1-1, with a weak D call TRBD1 (5 bases). In germline, CDR1 is SGHVS, CDR2 FQNEAQ. This CDR3 comprises 16 residues. V was pared by 1 base and J by 2 bases, with 14 bases between.

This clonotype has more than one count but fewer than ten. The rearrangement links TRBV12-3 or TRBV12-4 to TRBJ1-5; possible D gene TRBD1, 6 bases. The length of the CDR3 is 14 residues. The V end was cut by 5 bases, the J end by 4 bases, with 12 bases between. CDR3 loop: CASSLRDTNQPQHF. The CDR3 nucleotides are TGTGCCAGCAGTCTCCGGGACACAAATCAGCCCCAGCATTTT.

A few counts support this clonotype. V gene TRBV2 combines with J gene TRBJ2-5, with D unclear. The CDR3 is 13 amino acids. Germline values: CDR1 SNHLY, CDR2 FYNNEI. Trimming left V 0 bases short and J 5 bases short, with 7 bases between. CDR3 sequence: CASSEAYGETQYF. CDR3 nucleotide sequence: TGTGCCAGCAGTGAAGCGTATGGGGAGACCCAGTACTTC.

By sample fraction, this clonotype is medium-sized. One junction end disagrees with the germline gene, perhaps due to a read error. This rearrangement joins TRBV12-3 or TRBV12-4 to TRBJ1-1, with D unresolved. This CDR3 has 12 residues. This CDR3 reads CASSLGNTEAFF. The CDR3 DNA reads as TGCGCCAGCAGTCTCGGGAACACTGAAGCTTTCTTT.

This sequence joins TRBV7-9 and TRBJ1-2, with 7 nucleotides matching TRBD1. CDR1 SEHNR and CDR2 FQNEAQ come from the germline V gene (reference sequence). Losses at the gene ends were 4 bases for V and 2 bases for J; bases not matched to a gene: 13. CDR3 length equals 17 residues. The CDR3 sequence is CASSSGKKGATNYGYTF. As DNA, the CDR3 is TGTGCCAGCAGCTCGGGGAAAAAGGGGGCAACCAACTATGGCTACACCTTC.

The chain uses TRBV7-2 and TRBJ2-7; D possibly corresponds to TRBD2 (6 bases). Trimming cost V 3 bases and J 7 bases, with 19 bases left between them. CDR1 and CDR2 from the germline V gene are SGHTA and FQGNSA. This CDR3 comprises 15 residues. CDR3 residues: CASSFRGNRGSEQYF. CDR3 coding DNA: TGTGCCAGCAGCTTTCGCGGGAACCGTGGAAGTGAGCAGTACTTC.

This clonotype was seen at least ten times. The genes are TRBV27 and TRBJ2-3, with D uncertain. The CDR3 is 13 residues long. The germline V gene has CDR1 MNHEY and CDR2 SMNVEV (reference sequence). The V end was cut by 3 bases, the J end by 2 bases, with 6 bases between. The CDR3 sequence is CASSFTDTDTQYF. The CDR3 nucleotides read TGTGCCAGCAGTTTTACAGACACAGATACGCAGTATTTT.